This TCR beta chain was retrieved from a study of shared clonotypes between healthy human individuals (dated by TCRdb to between 2020 and 2021). About the investigation overall: The cohort comprised two women and a few men aged 18 to 49 years. To increase sequencing depth and limit assay-specific biases, TCR repertoire library preparation and sequencing were carried out by different laboratories using diverse techniques. Per donor, three plates each were used for CD4 naive and CD4 memory, two for CD8 naive, and one for CD8 memory. Leukapheresis yielded between about 0.9 and 9 billion PBMCs per donor. The study deeply sequenced blood TCR repertoires of roughly five healthy adults to estimate repertoire size and the extent of clonotype sharing between individuals.

The donors were healthy, HIV-negative adults who had no recently reported acute infections or vaccinations. All donors were Caucasian adults living in Nashville, Tennessee, USA. Magnetic negative selection was used to enrich CD4+ T cells, after which naive cells were positively selected on CD45RA and the negative fraction became the memory subset. After blood collection by leukapheresis, PBMCs were isolated using Ficoll-Histopaque density gradient centrifugation and then cryopreserved in the vapor phase of liquid nitrogen. Analytical flow cytometry was used to check the purity and quantity of every magnetically sorted T cell population. From each sorted fraction, genomic DNA was isolated and quantified by UV absorbance on a Nanodrop 2000c. TCR CDR3 regions were amplified from genomic DNA by multiplex PCR using the deep immunoSEQ assay. For each cell subset, the extracted genomic DNA was distributed evenly across all wells of several immunoSEQ 96-well plates, and each plate served as one replicate. For sorted subsets, about 0.2 ug genomic DNA, equal to tens of thousands of T cell genomes, was loaded into each replicate PCR. Purified libraries were measured with a Qubit 3.0 fluorometer, size-checked on a Bioanalyzer 2100, and measured again with the KAPA Library Quantification kit. Every immunoSEQ 96-well plate was sequenced on a dedicated single-read 150-cycle Illumina NextSeq 550 flow cell. In the authors' own workflow: Because the immunoSEQ output included only junctional sequences and no quality scores, the filtering could not be the same as the filtering used for full-length reads. Sequences were annotated with PyIR, a Python wrapper for IgBLAST v1.9, using IMGT germline references to assign V/J genes and CDR3. Reads were removed for weak V/J assignments (E-value above 1e-6), missing CDR3, stop codons, out-of-frame junctions, or ambiguous translated residues. A V3J clonotype was defined by an identical inferred V gene, J gene, and CDR3 amino acid sequence. The percentage overlap between two repertoires was calculated by dividing the number of shared unique clonotypes by the size of the smaller repertoire. Three approaches were used to assess repertoire richness: RTK rarefaction, the Chao1 estimator, and Recon v2.1 estimates of unobserved clonotypes. Generation probabilities were computed with OLGA for all TCRbeta clonotypes obtained by the gDNA method from several donors. The clones in this table, taken by TCRdb from immuneACCESS, are in-frame only. Not every clone is retained; where verified, under half of the shortfall comes from an unresolved V gene, and the cause of the rest is unknown. V and J calls and clone size are copied from that table; D and trimming were computed from the DNA. Counted in this sample were approximately 350,000 clones; approximately 79% of them appeared once. 10% of the sample rests with the top ten.

Results and caveats for the whole study, not just this receptor: The small number of donors limited the genetic and exposure-history diversity represented. Compared with non-shared clonotypes, the clonotypes found in all four sorted-subset donors had higher generation probabilities. Rarefaction of sorted-subset datasets indicated incomplete sequencing despite the large sequencing depth. Around 5.4% of naive CD4, 3% to 3.5% of naive CD8, approximately 2% of memory CD4, and about 0.4% of memory CD8 clonotypes were shared across four donors. Pairwise subsampling led to the expectation that sequencing depth would affect the degree of clonotype sharing among donors. Sampling was limited to blood, and TCR repertoires in tissue likely differ from TCR repertoires in blood. Estimated clonotype richness was generally larger for naive than for memory subsets.

As to this clone: The target of this receptor is not known. The input lacks base qualities; no much larger clone sits a single base away.

V gives up 0 bases and J gives up 6 bases, and the segment between their germline ends measures 10 bases. According to the germline V gene, CDR1 reads SGDLS and CDR2 reads YYNGEE. From cysteine to phenylalanine, the CDR3 is 14 amino acids long. The retained sequence is limited to the CDR3, 42 bases, with the frame set at the first base. This sequence uses TRBV9 and TRBJ2-1; TRBD2 is a weak D gene call, 6 bases matching. Sequencing was carried out using memory CD4+ T cells sorted from blood. This sample's cell subset or site label indicates: CD45RA-negative fraction. This sequence was found in a man between 25 and 39 years old in good health. At the DNA level, the sequence is TGTGCCAGCAGCGTAGCGGGAGTTAGCAATGAGCAGTTCTTC. The resulting protein is CASSVAGVSNEQFF.